There are many counts of the clone carrying this T cell receptor beta chain. Its antigen is as yet unknown. This record belongs to a study of CD8 T cells in ankylosing spondylitis. Study results and caveats: Characteristic of ankylosing spondylitis blood, it appeared, was a TCR beta motif comprising about eight highly homologous variants. Peripheral blood held disease-linked clones only at relatively low frequency, and these were CD8+.

With molecular barcodes, quantitative 5'-RACE was used to make the TCR beta libraries. Each CDR3 protein gets one entry after TCRdb re-called the 5' RACE reads with MiXCR. This table has about 440,000 distinct CDR3 sequences, 17% appearing once. This receptor was identified in a male donor with ankylosing spondylitis. The sequencing input was blood, either unsorted or a sorted T cell fraction (not recorded which).

CDR3 region: CASSLPRLGGQSSYEQYF. DNA for the CDR3: TGCGCCAGCAGCTTACCGCGACTGGGCGGGCAAAGCTCCTACGAGCAGTACTTC. The chain has TRBV5-1 and TRBJ2-7; tentative D call: TRBD2 (5 bases). V was clipped by 2 bases and J by 0 bases, with 21 bases between them. Looked up from germline, CDR1 is SGHRS and CDR2 is YFSETQ. There are 18 residues in the CDR3.